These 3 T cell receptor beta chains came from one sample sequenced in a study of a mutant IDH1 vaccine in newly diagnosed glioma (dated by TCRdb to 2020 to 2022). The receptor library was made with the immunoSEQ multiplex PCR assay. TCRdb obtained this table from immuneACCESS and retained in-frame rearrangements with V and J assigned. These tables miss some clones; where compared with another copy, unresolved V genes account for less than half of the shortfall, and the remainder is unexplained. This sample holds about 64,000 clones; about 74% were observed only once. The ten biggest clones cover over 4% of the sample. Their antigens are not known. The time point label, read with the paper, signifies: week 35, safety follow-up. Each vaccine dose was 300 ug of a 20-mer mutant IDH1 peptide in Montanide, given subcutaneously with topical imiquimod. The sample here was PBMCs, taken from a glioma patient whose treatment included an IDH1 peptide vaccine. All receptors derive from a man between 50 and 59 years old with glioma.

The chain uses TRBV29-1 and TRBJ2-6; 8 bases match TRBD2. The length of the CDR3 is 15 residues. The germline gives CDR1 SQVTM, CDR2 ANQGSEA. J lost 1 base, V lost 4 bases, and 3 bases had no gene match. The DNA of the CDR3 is TGCAGCGTTGCCGGGACTAGATCTGGGGCCAACGTCCTGACTTTC. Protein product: CSVAGTRSGANVLTF.

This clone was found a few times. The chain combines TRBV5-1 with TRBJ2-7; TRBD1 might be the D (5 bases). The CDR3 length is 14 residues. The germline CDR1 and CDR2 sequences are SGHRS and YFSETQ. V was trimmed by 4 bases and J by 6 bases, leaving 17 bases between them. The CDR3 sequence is CASSPGNGATEQYF. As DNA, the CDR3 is TGCGCCAGCAGCCCCGGAAATGGGGCCACCGAGCAGTACTTC.

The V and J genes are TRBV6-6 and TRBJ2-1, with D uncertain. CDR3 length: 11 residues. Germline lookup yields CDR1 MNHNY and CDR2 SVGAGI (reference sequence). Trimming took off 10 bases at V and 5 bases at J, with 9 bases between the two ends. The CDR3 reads CAISSNNEQFF. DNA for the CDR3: TGTGCCATTTCATCAAACAATGAGCAGTTCTTC.